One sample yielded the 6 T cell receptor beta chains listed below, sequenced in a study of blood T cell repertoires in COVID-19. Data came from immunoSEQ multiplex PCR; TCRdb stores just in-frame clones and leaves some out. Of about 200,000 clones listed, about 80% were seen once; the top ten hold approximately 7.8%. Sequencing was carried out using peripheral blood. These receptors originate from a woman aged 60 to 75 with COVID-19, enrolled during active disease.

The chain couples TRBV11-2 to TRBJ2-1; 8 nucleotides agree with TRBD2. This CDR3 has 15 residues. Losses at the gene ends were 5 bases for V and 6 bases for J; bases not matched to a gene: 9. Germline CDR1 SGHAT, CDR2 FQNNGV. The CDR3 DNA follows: TGTGCCAGCAGCCTCTTAGCGGGATCCACCAATGAGCAGTTCTTC. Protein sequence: CASSLLAGSTNEQFF.

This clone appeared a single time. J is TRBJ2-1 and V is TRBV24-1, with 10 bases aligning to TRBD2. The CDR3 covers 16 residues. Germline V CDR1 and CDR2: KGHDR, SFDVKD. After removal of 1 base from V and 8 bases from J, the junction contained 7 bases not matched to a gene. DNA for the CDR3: TGTGCCACCAGTGATTTTGCTAGCGGGAGATTTGATGAGCAGTTCTTC. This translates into CATSDFASGRFDEQFF.

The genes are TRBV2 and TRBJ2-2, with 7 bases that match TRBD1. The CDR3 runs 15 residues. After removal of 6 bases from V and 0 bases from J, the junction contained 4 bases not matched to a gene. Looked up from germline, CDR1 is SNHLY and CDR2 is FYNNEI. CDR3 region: CASRSGTANTGELFF. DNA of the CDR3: TGTGCCAGCAGGTCCGGGACAGCGAACACCGGGGAGCTGTTTTTT.

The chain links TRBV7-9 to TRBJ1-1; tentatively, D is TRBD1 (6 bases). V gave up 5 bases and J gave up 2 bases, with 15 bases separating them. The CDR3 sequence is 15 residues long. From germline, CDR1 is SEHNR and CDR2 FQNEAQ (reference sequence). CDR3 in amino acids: CASSRGGGINTEAFF. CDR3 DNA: TGTGCCAGCAGCAGAGGGGGAGGGATTAACACTGAAGCTTTCTTT. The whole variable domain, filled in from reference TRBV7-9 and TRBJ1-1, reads DTGVSQNPRHKITKRGQNVTFRCDPISEHNRLYWYRQTLGQGPEFLTYFQNEAQLEKSRLLSDRFSAERPKGSFSTLEIQRTEQGDSAMYLCASSRGGGINTEAFFGQGTRLTVV.

The CDR3 DNA sequence: TGTGCCAGCAGCCAAGATCGGGGGGGCACTGAAGCTTTCTTT. Translating gives CASSQDRGGTEAFF. This chain links TRBV4-2 with TRBJ1-1; D is perhaps TRBD1 (5 bases). The germline CDR1 and CDR2 sequences are LGHNA and YNFKEQ. This CDR3 is built from 14 residues. V dropped 0 bases and J dropped 4 bases, with 9 bases sitting between them.

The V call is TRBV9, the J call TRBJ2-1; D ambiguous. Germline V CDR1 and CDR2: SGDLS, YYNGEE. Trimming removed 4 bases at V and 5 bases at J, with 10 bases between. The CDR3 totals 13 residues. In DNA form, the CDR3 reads TGTGCCAGCAGCCCACGGTTGGACAATGAGCAGTTCTTC. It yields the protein CASSPRLDNEQFF.